The present T cell receptor beta chain was sequenced within a study of blood T cells in healthy people across ages. This clonotype was detected only a few times. The antigen is unknown. A much larger clone lies a single base off, so this may be a read error. General study results and limits: Versus aged donors, long-lived donors had higher diversity and more naive CD4+ cells.

Deletions cut 3 bases from V and 11 bases from J, with 20 bases between. The CDR3 totals 14 residues. Germline CDR1 SGHKS, CDR2 YYEKEE (reference sequence). A J-beta primer mix and a sample-barcoded 5' primer were used in a second PCR of roughly 6 to 11 cycles. TCRdb analysed the 5' RACE reads with MiXCR anew, one entry per CDR3 protein. The sample lists 750,000 to 1,000,000 distinct CDR3 sequences, 25% to 35% occurring once. These data also featured in a second study, about T cells of mothers and their children.

The specimen was blood. The receptor was isolated from a woman aged 40 to 55 in good health. This rearrangement joins TRBV5-5 to TRBJ2-5, with D maybe TRBD2 (6 bases). CDR3 sequence: CASSSDYKWGEQYF. DNA of the CDR3: TGTGCCAGCAGCTCGGACTACAAATGGGGTGAGCAGTACTTC.